Below are 26 T cell receptor beta chains sequenced from a single sample in a study of technical replicates of blood from several donors (dated by TCRdb to 2016 to 2017). The library relied on the immunoSEQ multiplex PCR assay. Here the immuneACCESS table is served through TCRdb, limited to in-frame sequences with V and J called. Missing clones are a known gap in these copies; in checked studies unresolved V genes cover under half, and the rest lacks a known reason. For this sample the table gives tens of thousands of clones, of which just under 95% were detected only once. Roughly 0.35% of the sample is taken by the ten largest. The specimen sequenced was T cells isolated from PBMCs. These receptors all come from a human donor in good health.

This clone has only one observation. The rearrangement joins TRBV6-5 to TRBJ2-1; 7 bases agree with TRBD1. Trimming cost V 6 bases and J 3 bases; bases outside gene matches: 8. Germline V gene lookup returns CDR1 MNHEY and CDR2 SVGAGI. This CDR3 spans 15 amino acids. CDR3 amino acids: CASSSRQGFYNEQFF. The CDR3, as DNA: TGTGCCAGCAGCTCGCGACAGGGCTTCTACAATGAGCAGTTCTTC.

The chain is built from TRBV15 and TRBJ2-7; TRBD2 matches at 11 bases. This CDR3 contains 16 residues. Germline V gene lookup returns CDR1 LNHNV and CDR2 YYDKDF (reference sequence). V was clipped by 7 bases and J by 5 bases; unmatched bases: 13. CDR3 residues: CATKNRTSGSFDEQYF. CDR3 in DNA: TGTGCCACCAAGAACCGAACTAGCGGGAGTTTCGACGAGCAGTACTTC.

The chain employs TRBV7-3 and TRBJ2-3; a possible D gene is TRBD1 (5 bases). Trimming removed 5 bases from V and 0 bases from J, with 15 bases in between. Germline V CDR1 and CDR2: SGHTA, FQGTGA. This CDR3 region has 16 residues. CDR3 in amino acids: CASSVQTDSSTDTQYF. In DNA, the CDR3 is TGTGCCAGCAGCGTACAGACAGATTCTAGCACAGATACGCAGTATTTT.

Here the CDR3 reads CASSYQGSNTGELFF. CDR3 DNA sequence: TGTGCCAGCAGCTACCAGGGCTCGAACACCGGGGAGCTGTTTTTT. The rearrangement uses TRBV7-9 and TRBJ2-2, with a weak D call TRBD1 (5 bases). Germline loops: CDR1 SEHNR, CDR2 FQNEAQ (reference sequence). The CDR3 is 15 residues long. Trimming took 4 bases from V and 0 from J, leaving 9 bases between them. The full variable domain, with the rest looked up from reference TRBV7-9 and TRBJ2-2, is DTGVSQNPRHKITKRGQNVTFRCDPISEHNRLYWYRQTLGQGPEFLTYFQNEAQLEKSRLLSDRFSAERPKGSFSTLEIQRTEQGDSAMYLCASSYQGSNTGELFFGEGSRLTVL.

The rearrangement joins TRBV4-1 to TRBJ2-1, with D perhaps TRBD1 (5 bases). The ends were cut back, 4 bases at V and 9 bases at J, with 16 bases in the middle. Germline lookup yields CDR1 MGHRA and CDR2 YSYEKL. CDR3 size: 14 residues. The CDR3 DNA reads TGCGCCAGCAGCCGCATAAGGGGCCCTGGTGAGCAGTTCTTC. It specifies CASSRIRGPGEQFF.

This chain links TRBV9 with TRBJ2-7; no clear D gene. The CDR3 sequence is 12 residues long. V lost 4 bases to trimming and J lost 3 bases, with 8 bases between them. The germline V gene has CDR1 SGDLS and CDR2 YYNGEE. The CDR3 bases are TGTGCCAGCAGCCCCCCCAGCTACGAGCAGTACTTC. Its protein is CASSPPSYEQYF.

V and J are TRBV7-9 and TRBJ2-5; D not certain. Germline loops: CDR1 SEHNR, CDR2 FQNEAQ (reference sequence). This CDR3 has 15 residues. The germline V and J ends were trimmed by 5 bases and 5 bases, with 18 bases remaining between them. CDR3 DNA: TGTGCCAGCAGCCAATCCTTACTGGCCGGGGAGACCCAGTACTTC. Its protein product is CASSQSLLAGETQYF.

This clone has just one count. The chain recombines TRBV9 with TRBJ2-3; possibly TRBD2 for D (5 bases). This CDR3 has 14 amino acids. Germline-derived CDR1 and CDR2 are SGDLS and YYNGEE. The V gene lost 6 bases and the J gene lost 0 bases, with 11 bases spanning the gap. In DNA form, the CDR3 reads TGTGCCAGCACCGAGGGTACTAGCACAGATACGCAGTATTTT. Its protein is CASTEGTSTDTQYF.

This chain joins TRBV6-5 and TRBJ1-2, with TRBD1 matching 10 bases. J lost 8 bases, V lost 4 bases, and 13 bases had no gene match. The CDR3 spans 16 residues. Per germline, CDR1 MNHEY and CDR2 SVGAGI. CDR3 loop: CASSFGGQGGILGYTF. Here the CDR3 DNA reads TGTGCCAGCAGTTTCGGAGGACAGGGGGGAATTCTGGGCTACACCTTC.

The rearrangement links TRBV27 to TRBJ1-1; D perhaps matches TRBD1 (5 bases). V was clipped by 3 bases and J by 5 bases, with 13 bases between them. The CDR3 is 14 amino acids. The V gene's germline CDR1 is MNHEY and CDR2 SMNVEV (reference sequence). The CDR3 nucleotides are TGTGCCAGCAGTTTTACGGGGGGGTATACTGAAGCTTTCTTT. It yields the protein CASSFTGGYTEAFF.

The chain links TRBV7-2 to TRBJ2-7, with D perhaps matching TRBD2 (6 bases). CDR3 length equals 14 residues. V lost 3 bases, J lost 1 base, and 10 bases lay in between. Per germline, CDR1 SGHTA and CDR2 FQGNSA. CDR3 region: CASSLGTRSYEQYF. CDR3 DNA: TGTGCCAGCAGCTTGGGGACTCGATCCTACGAGCAGTACTTC. Combining the CDR3 with reference TRBV7-2 and TRBJ2-7 gives the whole variable domain GAGVSQSPSNKVTEKGKDVELRCDPISGHTALYWYRQSLGQGLEFLIYFQGNSAPDKSGLPSDRFSAERTGGSVSTLTIQRTQQEDSAVYLCASSLGTRSYEQYFGPGTRLTVT.

CDR3 sequence (DNA): TGTGCCATCAGCGGACAGGGAGGAAACACCATATATTTT. This translates into CAISGQGGNTIYF. The V call is TRBV10-3, the J call TRBJ1-3; 8 nucleotides match TRBD1. Germline-derived CDR1 and CDR2 are ENHRY and SYGVKD. The ends lost 6 bases at V and 4 bases at J; junction bases unmatched: 2. The CDR3 has 13 amino acids.

V gene TRBV19 combines with J gene TRBJ1-1, with a possible D match to TRBD1 (5 bases). CDR3 length: 14 residues. Trimming removed 5 bases at V and 1 base at J, with 11 bases between. Germline V gene sequence: CDR1 LNHDA, CDR2 SQIVND (reference sequence). For the CDR3, the DNA is TGTGCCAGTAGTCCCCTCAGGGAGAACACTGAAGCTTTCTTT. Protein product: CASSPLRENTEAFF. Complete variable domain (other parts from reference TRBV19 and TRBJ1-1): DGGITQSPKYLFRKEGQNVTLSCEQNLNHDAMYWYRQDPGQGLRLIYYSQIVNDFQKGDIAEGYSVSREKKESFPLTVTSAQKNPTAFYLCASSPLRENTEAFFGQGTRLTVV.

Only one count was recorded for this clone. This rearrangement joins TRBV6-1 to TRBJ2-2; possible D gene TRBD1, 5 bases. Germline CDR1 MNHNS, CDR2 SASEGT. The CDR3 loop spans 13 amino acids. Trimming shortened V by 7 bases and J by 7 bases, and 13 bases separated the two germline ends. This CDR3 is CASIGAWIGELFF. The CDR3 DNA is TGTGCCAGCATTGGGGCGTGGATCGGGGAGCTGTTTTTT.

For the CDR3, the DNA is TGTGCCAGCAGTATTCATCGGACAACAACTAATGAAAAACTGTTTTTT. This sequence encodes CASSIHRTTTNEKLFF. This chain links TRBV2 with TRBJ1-4; maybe TRBD1 (5 bases). V lost 5 bases, J lost 0 bases, and 13 bases lay in between. Germline CDR1 and CDR2: SNHLY and FYNNEI. The CDR3 contains 16 residues. The complete variable domain, with remaining parts taken from reference TRBV2 and TRBJ1-4, reads EPEVTQTPSHQVTQMGQEVILRCVPISNHLYFYWYRQILGQKVEFLVSFYNNEISEKSEIFDDQFSVERPDGSNFTLKIRSTKLEDSAMYFCASSIHRTTTNEKLFFGSGTQLSVL.

The chain couples TRBV29-1 to TRBJ2-1; the match to TRBD2 covers 13 bases. Trimming took 7 bases from V and 9 from J; bases not matched to a gene: 9. The CDR3 spans 14 residues. Germline V gene lookup returns CDR1 SQVTM and CDR2 ANQGSEA. In DNA, the CDR3 is TGCAGCGGTACCACTAGCGGGAGGGCCATTGAGCAGTTCTTC. Amino acid sequence: CSGTTSGRAIEQFF.

The J gene is TRBJ2-5, the V gene TRBV5-1; TRBD2 agrees at 11 bases. CDR1 and CDR2 from the germline V gene are SGHRS and YFSETQ. The V segment lost 2 bases and the J segment 4 bases; nucleotides outside the gene matches: 13. The CDR3 is made up of 18 amino acids. CDR3 DNA sequence: TGCGCCAGCAGCTTCGGGCTAGGAACTAGCGGGAGACGAGAGACCCAGTACTTC. As protein: CASSFGLGTSGRRETQYF.

This chain links TRBV7-9 with TRBJ2-1; perhaps TRBD2 as D (5 bases). V was cut by 3 bases and J by 4 bases, with 13 bases left in between. Germline CDR1 reads SEHNR; CDR2 reads FQNEAQ (reference sequence). CDR3 length: 15 residues. The CDR3 region is CASSFSKRYYNEQFF. The CDR3 bases are TGTGCCAGCAGCTTCTCAAAGCGGTATTACAATGAGCAGTTCTTC. Supplemented by reference TRBV7-9 and TRBJ2-1, the full variable domain reads DTGVSQNPRHKITKRGQNVTFRCDPISEHNRLYWYRQTLGQGPEFLTYFQNEAQLEKSRLLSDRFSAERPKGSFSTLEIQRTEQGDSAMYLCASSFSKRYYNEQFFGPGTRLTVL.

The chain uses TRBV9 and TRBJ2-1, with TRBD1 identical over 7 bases. This CDR3 is 14 amino acids long. CDR1 SGDLS and CDR2 YYNGEE come from the germline V gene. J was trimmed by 1 base and V by 4 bases; bases with no gene match: 2. The CDR3 loop is CASSPQGSYNEQFF. The CDR3 bases are TGTGCCAGCAGCCCACAGGGGTCCTACAATGAGCAGTTCTTC.

The CDR3 DNA follows: TGTGCCAGCAGCGAGGGTAGCGGGGGGTCCTACGAGCAGTACTTC. Amino acid sequence: CASSEGSGGSYEQYF. The genes are TRBV7-2 and TRBJ2-7; 10 positions agree with TRBD2. Trimming at V came to 5 bases and at J to 1 base, leaving 5 bases not matched to a gene. CDR1 and CDR2 (germline): SGHTA, FQGNSA. The CDR3 is made up of 15 amino acids. The entire variable domain, with the rest obtained from reference TRBV7-2 and TRBJ2-7, is as follows: GAGVSQSPSNKVTEKGKDVELRCDPISGHTALYWYRQSLGQGLEFLIYFQGNSAPDKSGLPSDRFSAERTGGSVSTLTIQRTQQEDSAVYLCASSEGSGGSYEQYFGPGTRLTVT.

This clone was recorded only once. The chain employs TRBV29-1 and TRBJ2-3; 12 nucleotides line up with TRBD1. Germline CDR1 SQVTM, CDR2 ANQGSEA. V was clipped by 6 bases and J by 4 bases; unmatched bases: 8. The CDR3 is 15 residues long. The CDR3 protein is CSVLGDRGLSDTQYF. DNA of the CDR3: TGCAGCGTCCTAGGGGACAGGGGGCTTTCAGATACGCAGTATTTT.

The chain has TRBV10-3 and TRBJ2-7; possibly TRBD1 for D (5 bases). The germline gives CDR1 ENHRY, CDR2 SYGVKD. The CDR3 contains 13 residues. The germline V and J ends were trimmed by 2 bases and 4 bases, with 9 bases remaining between them. CDR3: CAISEGQRYEQYF. CDR3 DNA: TGTGCCATCAGTGAGGGACAAAGGTACGAGCAGTACTTC.

The rearrangement uses TRBV9 and TRBJ2-1; 7 bases match TRBD2. The CDR3 is 16 residues long. Germline CDR1 and CDR2: SGDLS and YYNGEE. V was pared by 4 bases and J by 4 bases, with 11 bases of the junction left unmatched. CDR3 protein: CASSPDPTSSYNEQFF. In nucleotides, the CDR3 is TGTGCCAGCAGCCCAGACCCGACTAGCAGTTACAATGAGCAGTTCTTC.

V gene TRBV30 combines with J gene TRBJ2-3, with TRBD2 identical over 7 bases. This CDR3 contains 14 residues. The junction had 5 bases not matched to a gene; V was cut back by 2 bases and J by 3 bases. Germline V lookup: CDR1 GTSNPN, CDR2 SVGIG (reference sequence). CDR3 nucleotide sequence: TGTGCCTGGAGTCAAGCGGGGAAAACAGATACGCAGTATTTT. This sequence encodes CAWSQAGKTDTQYF.

The V call is TRBV15, the J call TRBJ2-1; 7 nucleotides align to TRBD2. The germline gives CDR1 LNHNV, CDR2 YYDKDF (reference sequence). Germline trimming cut 3 bases from V and 2 bases from J; bases unmatched to any gene: 7. There are 16 residues in the CDR3. CDR3 DNA sequence: TGTGCCACCAGCAGCCGGCTAGCGGACCCCTACAATGAGCAGTTCTTC. This codes for CATSSRLADPYNEQFF.

CDR3 protein: CASSLQSANTGELFF. The DNA for the CDR3 is TGTGCCAGCAGCTTACAAAGCGCGAACACCGGGGAGCTGTTTTTT. The chain joins TRBV5-4 to TRBJ2-2; D unclear. The ends were cut back, 2 bases at V and 0 bases at J, with 8 bases in the middle. The CDR3 has 15 residues. Germline V gene sequence: CDR1 SGHNT, CDR2 YYREEE (reference sequence).